Reported below is one TCR beta chain. Its target is not known. This sample was included in a study of T cell responses to AZD1222 COVID-19 vaccine. Broader study findings: Just a handful of people given AZD1222 tested seropositive at baseline. Spike was spanned by vaccine-associated CD4 TCRs, which were dominant at 160-218 and 743-854.

Measured with immunoSEQ multiplex PCR; TCRdb has only the in-frame clones, and not every one. Altogether under 200,000 clones are present, approximately 94% being singletons, with the ten largest covering 7.5% to 9.5%. Germline V gene lookup returns CDR1 MNHEY and CDR2 SVGAGI. The CDR3 contains 13 residues. V lost 4 bases and J lost 2, with 8 bases in between. The material was peripheral blood, obtained on day 0 of AZD1222 vaccination. The clonotype was recovered from an adult in good health. This chain joins TRBV6-5 and TRBJ1-2; D is undetermined. CDR3 region: CASSWNSNYGYTF. The CDR3 DNA is TGTGCCAGCAGTTGGAACAGCAACTATGGCTACACCTTC.